This T cell receptor (beta chain) comes out of a study of cytomegalovirus exposure and HLA in healthy donors listed by TCRdb under 2017. General notes on the study: In an earlier analysis of approximately 500 of the donors, around 290 Gb of sequence data and approximately 100 million unique TCR beta sequences from 180 million or so T cells were reported. An early release covering roughly 600 HLA-typed donors comprised about 300 gigabases of sequencing data and roughly 85 million unique TCR sequences. Of the approximately 400 genotyped donors, 65% to 90% fell in the genetic ancestry cluster associated with self-reported Caucasian donors. The study was designed to test whether signatures of past pathogen exposure could be identified by cataloging public T cell receptors. The T cell repertoires of under 750 subjects were profiled by immunosequencing and related to cytomegalovirus serostatus. A separate validation cohort of approximately 120 different subjects was used in addition to the roughly 670-subject first cohort. High-throughput TCR immunosequencing, statistical association of individual TCRs with disease status, and machine learning were combined to predict cytomegalovirus infection status. A later analysis re-examined previously published TCR beta repertoires from roughly 720 donors and added high-resolution HLA genotyping to investigate patterns of TCR occurrence. The later analysis used no new phenotypic data to find candidate immune exposures, relying instead on TCR beta sequences and their occurrence across donors. An earlier analysis of roughly 600 of the donors used high-throughput TCR beta sequencing to judge whether each TCR beta V gene segment behaved as functional or pseudogenic. Alongside the repertoire data, information on donor age, sex, ethnicity and CMV serostatus was compiled. A later genetic analysis took genome-wide SNP genotypes for about 60% of the roughly 670 donors and used that subset as a discovery cohort. All discovery cohort repertoires had been generated using a single sequencing platform. Both class I and class II loci were covered by HLA typing, at four-digit resolution. Typing coverage varied by locus: roughly 629-630 donors for A, B, C, DRB1 and DQB1; some 520 for DQA1; 606 for DPA1; 450 to 480 for DPB1. A handful of DR-DQ haplotypes were treated as single units for association and clustering because of strong linkage in the cohort. Among 350 to 400 genotyped donors of the cohort, an average of 235,054 unique TCR beta nucleotide sequences were sequenced per donor, approximately 20% of them non-productive. What the work shows at the level of the full study, not this receptor alone: The authors suggested that the approach could potentially be generalized to other disease states and immunological phenotypes. Most TCR sequences were observed very rarely across donors, whereas some public TCRs were present in many individuals. A cluster of highly shared sequence variants was judged likely to be a technical artifact of the sequencing pipeline. An earlier analysis of roughly 570 of the donors showed that most TCR beta V segments appeared in productive rearrangements either about 90% or about 30% of the time, which broadly matched IMGT annotations. In a later analysis, the rate of TCR association differed among HLA loci, with DRB1 alleles having the most associated TCRs and HLA-C alleles having the fewest. According to a later genetic analysis, donors in an Asian-associated ancestry cluster had fewer N-insertions in productive TCRs than the roughly 670-donor mean. Because HLA typing was unavailable for some donors at each locus, only the typed subset was used in association tests. In a later genetic analysis, a missense DCLRE1C variant was associated with V-gene and J-gene trimming of TCR beta chains, and the association was replicated in an independent cohort. Compared with equally common non-associated chains, HLA-associated TCR beta chains in a later analysis were more clonally expanded and had lower generation probabilities. The classifier was reported to diagnose cytomegalovirus status with high specificity and sensitivity in both the original cohort and the validation cohort. A further reported finding was that TCR beta sequences accurately predicted the HLA-A and HLA-B alleles for most subjects in the first cohort. In a later analysis, several top co-occurrence clusters were reported to appear linked to parvovirus B19, influenza, CMV and Epstein-Barr virus. Specific HLA alleles were associated with 15,000 to 20,000 TCR beta sequences at a false discovery rate of 0.05 in a later analysis. The 87-base-pair reads could not distinguish some IMGT-functional V segments, including TRBV6-2 and TRBV6-3, so those segments were excluded. This cohort had only TCR beta chains sequenced, and the lack of alpha or paired-chain data limited which features could be detected. A few of the identified cytomegalovirus-associated TCR beta chains were confirmed in vitro to be specific for cytomegalovirus antigens. According to a later analysis, most CMV-associated TCR beta chains appeared to be HLA-restricted, and the HLA associations seemed to be driven largely by CMV exposure. Presence/absence analyses assumed roughly uniform sequencing depth across donors, an assumption that may not hold. For the cohort, immune exposure information was limited to CMV serostatus. When HLA alleles, especially DR and DQ, strongly co-occurred, TCR associations were difficult to assign to individual alleles. Roughly 17 rarely observed V segments, including chromosome 9 orphons, were excluded from the earlier analysis of several hundred of the donors because counts were too low. Linkage disequilibrium might explain the correlated functional status among segregating V segments, but an unknown experimental factor could not be ruled out. The study gave a list of roughly 150 TCR beta chains associated with cytomegalovirus.

Libraries were built with the immunoSEQ multiplex PCR assay. For the multiplex PCR, a mixture combining 60 forward primers for TCR Vbeta segments and 13 reverse primers for TCR Jbeta segments was used. The CDR3 region of rearranged TCR beta genes was amplified from genomic DNA with a multiplex PCR assay. The Illumina HiSeq System was used to sequence the amplified TCR beta libraries as 87-base-pair reads. As for the original processing: A later analysis counted approximately 74 million unique TCR beta chains across the 550 to 800 repertoires, and some 12 million of these chains were shared by at least two donors. Raw reads were error-corrected and collapsed into unique sequences by a nearest-neighbor algorithm in which closely related sequences were merged to remove PCR and sequencing errors. Alignment of CDR3 sequences to IMGT reference sequences was used to assign V, D and J gene segments. For a sequence to be retained, a match of at least six nucleotides was required to both a V gene segment and a J gene segment. A rearrangement was called productive if the CDR3 had no stop codons and remained in frame with V and J, and every other rearrangement was called non-productive. Following IMGT convention, CDR3 was defined as the stretch from the second conserved V-encoded cysteine to the conserved J-encoded phenylalanine. The earlier analysis of about 640 of the donors excluded any sequence lacking an unambiguous match to a single V gene segment. An earlier analysis of 587 of the donors classified V segments as functional when productive rearrangements were above 56.7% and as segregating when the standard deviation between donors was above 5%. A statistical classification framework was built to diagnose cytomegalovirus status from the catalog of TCR beta chain sequences. In a later analysis, TCR nucleotide sequences were compared against IMGT/GENE-DB human TR gene sequences so that V and J genes could be assigned. Using the TCRdist pipeline, a later analysis assigned CDR3 sequences along with most-parsimonious VDJ recombination scenarios. In a later analysis, each TCR beta chain was defined by its CDR3 amino acid sequence together with its V-gene family, and reads without a unique V-gene family were excluded. To address suspected cross-contamination and a sequencing artifact, a later analysis removed under 600 highly shared, low-generation-probability nucleotide sequences. In a later analysis, a clonal expansion index was calculated for each public chain from normalized within-repertoire ranks of inferred template counts. A later analysis computed generation probabilities with a VDJ recombination model fitted to out-of-frame rearrangements, and checked the results against IGoR. In a later analysis, hypergeometric tests were used to score TCR-TCR, TCR-HLA and TCR-CMV co-occurrence, with a repertoire-size bias correction applied to TCR pairs. False discovery rates were estimated in a later analysis by permuting HLA or CMV assignments 20 times. In a later analysis, co-occurring TCRs were grouped using DBSCAN, and TCRdist sequence similarity was added for clustering within HLA-allele-positive subsets. Repertoires with fewer than 30,000 or more than 120,000 public chains, plus five repertoires with anomalous nucleotide sharing, were excluded from co-occurrence clustering. Drawn from immuneACCESS, this table holds only the in-frame rearrangements with V and J called that TCRdb kept. Clones are partly lost; checked studies trace under half to an unresolved V gene and leave the rest unexplained. D and trimming come from the DNA, and the V and J calls and clone size come from that table. The sample contains 100,000 to 150,000 clones, 83% of them found a single time. The ten largest clones take up roughly 3.5% of the sample.

In this sample, this clone turned up a few times. It has no known antigen specificity. No much larger clone is present one base from it, and per-base qualities are unavailable. The cohort comprised hundreds of healthy bone marrow donors. All cohort members were sampled while nominally healthy, although unrecorded immune exposures were likely present. The donor was CMV seropositive and belonged to the group of 250 to 300 seropositive cohort members. Each donor provided a peripheral blood sample, and peripheral blood mononuclear cells were used for TCR beta sequencing. The Qiagen DNeasy Blood Extraction Kit was used to extract genomic DNA from the blood cell samples. The CDR3 sequence holds 17 residues, the cysteine and phenylalanine included. Only the CDR3 DNA stays, 51 bases, in frame from base 1. CDR1 and CDR2, looked up from the germline V gene, are MGHRA and YSYEKL. The trim is 0 bases for V and 6 bases for J, with a gap of 17 bases between the germline ends.

The receptor comes from a woman aged 40-49 years in good health and CMV-seropositive. The chain is encoded by TRBV4-1 joined to TRBJ2-2; TRBD2 could be the D gene, as 7 bases match. The sequencing sample was made of PBMCs. The CDR3 amino acid sequence is: CASSQDIAGAQSGELFF. DNA sequence: TGCGCCAGCAGCCAAGATATCGCGGGGGCGCAGTCCGGGGAGCTGTTTTTT.